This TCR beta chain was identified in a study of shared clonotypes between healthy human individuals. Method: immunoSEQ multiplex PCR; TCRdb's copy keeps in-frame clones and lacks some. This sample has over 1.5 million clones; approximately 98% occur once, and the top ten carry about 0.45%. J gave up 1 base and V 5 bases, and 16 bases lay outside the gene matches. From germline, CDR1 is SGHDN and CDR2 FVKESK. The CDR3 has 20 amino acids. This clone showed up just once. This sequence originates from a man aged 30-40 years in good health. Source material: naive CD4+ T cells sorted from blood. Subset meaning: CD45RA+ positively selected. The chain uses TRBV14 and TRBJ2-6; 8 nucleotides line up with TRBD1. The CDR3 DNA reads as TGTGCCAGCAGCGGCCGTCCCCAAAGGACAGGGTGGTCTGGGGCCAACGTCCTGACTTTC. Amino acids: CASSGRPQRTGWSGANVLTF.